This T cell receptor beta chain was profiled in a study of CD8 T cells in ankylosing spondylitis (dated by TCRdb to between 2016 and 2019). For context, the study as a whole: The study set out to find disease-linked TCR variants by profiling T cell receptor beta repertoires in ankylosing spondylitis patients and healthy donors. The full study cohort was made up of about 24 ankylosing spondylitis patients and about a hundred healthy donors. Peripheral blood was sampled, and synovial fluid was also collected from ankylosing spondylitis patients. General conclusions and limits of the study: A TCR beta motif made up of several highly homologous amino acid variants appeared to be characteristic of blood from ankylosing spondylitis patients. Some of the motif variants had been reported before in the synovial fluid and blood of reactive arthritis patients, a finding that suggests common disease-initiation mechanisms. The disease-linked clones showed a CD8+ phenotype and occurred at relatively low frequencies in peripheral blood. According to the report, matched synovial fluid samples from ankylosing spondylitis patients were significantly enriched for the disease-linked clones.

Data came from an Illumina HiSeq 2500. TCR beta libraries were prepared by quantitative 5'-RACE with molecular barcodes. As for the authors' bioinformatics: Disease-linked TCR variants were identified with a new computational method built on a probabilistic model of VDJ rearrangement. The raw public data were reprocessed by TCRdb itself: fastp quality trimming at Q25, MiXCR clonotype calling, in-frame beta chains only. Every entry covers one CDR3 protein and lists the most common genes and DNA from its rows. Clone size and V and J calls follow TCRdb, not the original study. The sample contains 450,000 to 550,000 distinct CDR3 sequences, 5.3% of them found a single time. Roughly 3.2% of the sample rests with the top ten. V sheds 1 base and J sheds 3 bases, leaving 9 bases between their ends. As encoded in the germline V gene, CDR1 is LGHNA while CDR2 is YSLEER. The CDR3 holds 15 amino acids from the cysteine to the phenylalanine. Just CDR3 DNA is preserved here, 45 bases in frame from base 1.

The sample holds many counts of this clonotype. Its antigen has not been determined. No much larger clone exists at a distance of one base, and base qualities are not known. The source material was blood, either unsorted or a sorted T cell fraction (not recorded which). The chain is assembled from TRBV4-3 and TRBJ2-2, and the D gene may be TRBD1, 6 bases matching. The source of this sequence is a male donor with ankylosing spondylitis. CDR3 reads: CASSQVYRDTGELFF. The DNA sequence is as follows: TGCGCCAGCAGCCAAGTTTACAGGGACACCGGGGAGCTGTTTTTT.